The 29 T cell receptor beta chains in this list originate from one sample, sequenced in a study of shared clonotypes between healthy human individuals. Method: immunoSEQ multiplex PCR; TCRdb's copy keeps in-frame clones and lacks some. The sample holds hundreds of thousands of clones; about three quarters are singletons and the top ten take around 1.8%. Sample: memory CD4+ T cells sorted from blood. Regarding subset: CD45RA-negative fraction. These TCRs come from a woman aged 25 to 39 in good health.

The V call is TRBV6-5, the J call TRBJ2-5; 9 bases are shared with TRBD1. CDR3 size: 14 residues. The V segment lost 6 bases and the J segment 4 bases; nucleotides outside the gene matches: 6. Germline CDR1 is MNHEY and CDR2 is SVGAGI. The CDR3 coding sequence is TGTGCCAGCAGAAGACAGGGGGGAGGAGAGACCCAGTACTTC. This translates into CASRRQGGGETQYF.

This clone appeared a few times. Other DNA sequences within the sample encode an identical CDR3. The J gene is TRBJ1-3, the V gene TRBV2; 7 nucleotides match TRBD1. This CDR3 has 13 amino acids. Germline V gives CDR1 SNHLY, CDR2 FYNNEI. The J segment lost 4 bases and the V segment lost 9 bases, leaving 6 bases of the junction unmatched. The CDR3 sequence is CASDDRAGNTIYF. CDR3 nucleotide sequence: TGTGCCAGTGACGACAGGGCAGGAAACACCATATATTTT. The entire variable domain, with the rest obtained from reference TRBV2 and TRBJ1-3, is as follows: EPEVTQTPSHQVTQMGQEVILRCVPISNHLYFYWYRQILGQKVEFLVSFYNNEISEKSEIFDDQFSVERPDGSNFTLKIRSTKLEDSAMYFCASDDRAGNTIYFGEGSWLTVV.

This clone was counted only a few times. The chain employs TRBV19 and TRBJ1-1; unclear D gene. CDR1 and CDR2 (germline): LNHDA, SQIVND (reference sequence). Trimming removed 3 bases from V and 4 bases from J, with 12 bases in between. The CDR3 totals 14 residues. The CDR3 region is CASSMETRATEAFF. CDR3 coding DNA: TGTGCCAGTAGTATGGAAACAAGGGCCACTGAAGCTTTCTTT.

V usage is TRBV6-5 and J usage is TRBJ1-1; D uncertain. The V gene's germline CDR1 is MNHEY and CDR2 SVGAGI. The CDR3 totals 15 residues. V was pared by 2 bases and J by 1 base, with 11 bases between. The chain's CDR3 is CASSYLSVGNTEAFF. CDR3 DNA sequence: TGTGCCAGCAGTTACCTTTCGGTGGGGAACACTGAAGCTTTCTTT.

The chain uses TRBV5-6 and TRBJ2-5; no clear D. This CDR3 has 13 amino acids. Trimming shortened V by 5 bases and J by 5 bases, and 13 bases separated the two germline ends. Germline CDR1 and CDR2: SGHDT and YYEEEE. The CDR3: CASSRFDGETQYF. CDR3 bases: TGTGCCAGCAGTCGTTTCGATGGGGAGACCCAGTACTTC.

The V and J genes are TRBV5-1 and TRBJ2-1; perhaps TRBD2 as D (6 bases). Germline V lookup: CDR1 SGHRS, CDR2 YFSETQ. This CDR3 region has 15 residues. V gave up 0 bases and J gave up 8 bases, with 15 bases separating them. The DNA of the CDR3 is TGCGCCAGCAGCTTGGAGTCGGGAGCAGAGCATGAGCAGTTCTTC. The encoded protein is CASSLESGAEHEQFF. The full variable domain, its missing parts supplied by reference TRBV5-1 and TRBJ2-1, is KAGVTQTPRYLIKTRGQQVTLSCSPISGHRSVSWYQQTPGQGLQFLFEYFSETQRNKGNFPGRFSGRQFSNSRSEMNVSTLELGDSALYLCASSLESGAEHEQFFGPGTRLTVL.

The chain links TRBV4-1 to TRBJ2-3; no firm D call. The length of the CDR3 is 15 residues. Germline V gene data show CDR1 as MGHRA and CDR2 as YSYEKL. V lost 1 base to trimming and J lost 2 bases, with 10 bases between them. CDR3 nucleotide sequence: TGCGCCAGCAGCCAAGCAAGAATAACCACAGATACGCAGTATTTT. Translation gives CASSQARITTDTQYF.

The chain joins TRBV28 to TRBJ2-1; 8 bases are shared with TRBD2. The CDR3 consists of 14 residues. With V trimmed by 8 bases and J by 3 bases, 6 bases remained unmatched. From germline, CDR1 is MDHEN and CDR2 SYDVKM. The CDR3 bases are TGTGCCAGCGGGGCGGGAGGAGACTACAATGAGCAGTTCTTC. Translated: CASGAGGDYNEQFF.

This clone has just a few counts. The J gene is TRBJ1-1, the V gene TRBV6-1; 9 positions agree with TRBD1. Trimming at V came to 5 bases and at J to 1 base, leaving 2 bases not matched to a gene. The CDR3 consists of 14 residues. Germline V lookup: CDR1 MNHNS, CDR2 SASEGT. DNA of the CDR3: TGTGCCAGCAGTAAGGGACAGGGGAACACTGAAGCTTTCTTT. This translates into CASSKGQGNTEAFF.

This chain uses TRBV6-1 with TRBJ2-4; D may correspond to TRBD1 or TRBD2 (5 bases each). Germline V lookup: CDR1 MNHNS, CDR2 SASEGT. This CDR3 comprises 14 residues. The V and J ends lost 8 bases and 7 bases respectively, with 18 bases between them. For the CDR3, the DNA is TGTGCCAGCGGCCGGGGTCCAGAGGGGAACATTCAGTACTTC. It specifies CASGRGPEGNIQYF.

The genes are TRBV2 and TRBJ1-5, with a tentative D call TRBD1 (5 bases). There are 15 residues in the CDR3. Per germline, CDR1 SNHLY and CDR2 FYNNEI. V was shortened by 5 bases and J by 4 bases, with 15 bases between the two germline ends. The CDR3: CASSKEPGGNQPQHF. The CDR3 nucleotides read TGTGCCAGCAGTAAGGAGCCCGGGGGAAATCAGCCCCAGCATTTT.

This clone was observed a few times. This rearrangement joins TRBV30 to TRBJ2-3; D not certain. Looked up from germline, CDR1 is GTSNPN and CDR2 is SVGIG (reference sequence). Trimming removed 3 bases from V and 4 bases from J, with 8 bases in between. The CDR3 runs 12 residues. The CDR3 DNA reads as TGTGCCTGGAGCCCAGGTTCAGATACGCAGTATTTT. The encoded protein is CAWSPGSDTQYF.

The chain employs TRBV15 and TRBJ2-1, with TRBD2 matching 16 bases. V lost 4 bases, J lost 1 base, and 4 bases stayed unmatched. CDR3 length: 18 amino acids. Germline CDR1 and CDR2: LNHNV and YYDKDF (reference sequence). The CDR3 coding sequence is TGTGCCACCAGCAAGGGACTAGCGGGAGGGATTTCCTACAATGAGCAGTTCTTC. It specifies CATSKGLAGGISYNEQFF.

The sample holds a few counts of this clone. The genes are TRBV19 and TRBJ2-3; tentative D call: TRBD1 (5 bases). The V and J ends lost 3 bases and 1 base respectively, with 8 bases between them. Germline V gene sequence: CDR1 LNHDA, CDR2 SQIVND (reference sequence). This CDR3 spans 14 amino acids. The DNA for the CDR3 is TGTGCCAGTAGTATCCAAGGGGGCACAGATACGCAGTATTTT. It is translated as CASSIQGGTDTQYF.

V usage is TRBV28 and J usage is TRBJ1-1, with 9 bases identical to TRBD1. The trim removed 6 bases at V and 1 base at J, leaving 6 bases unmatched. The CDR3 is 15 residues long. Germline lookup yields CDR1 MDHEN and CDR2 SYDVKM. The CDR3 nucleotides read TGTGCCAGCAGCCGGTTGGGACAGGGGAACACTGAAGCTTTCTTT. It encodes CASSRLGQGNTEAFF.

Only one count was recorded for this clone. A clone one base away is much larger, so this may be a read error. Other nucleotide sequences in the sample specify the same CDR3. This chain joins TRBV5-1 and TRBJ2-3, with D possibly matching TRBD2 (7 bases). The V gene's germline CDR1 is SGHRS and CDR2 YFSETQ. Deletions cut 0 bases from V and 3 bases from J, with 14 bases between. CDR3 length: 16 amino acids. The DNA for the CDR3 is TGCGCCAGCAGCTTGGAGGCGGGGGCAGGAACAGATACGCAGTATTTT. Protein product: CASSLEAGAGTDTQYF. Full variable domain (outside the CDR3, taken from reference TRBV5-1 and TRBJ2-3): KAGVTQTPRYLIKTRGQQVTLSCSPISGHRSVSWYQQTPGQGLQFLFEYFSETQRNKGNFPGRFSGRQFSNSRSEMNVSTLELGDSALYLCASSLEAGAGTDTQYFGPGTRLTVL.

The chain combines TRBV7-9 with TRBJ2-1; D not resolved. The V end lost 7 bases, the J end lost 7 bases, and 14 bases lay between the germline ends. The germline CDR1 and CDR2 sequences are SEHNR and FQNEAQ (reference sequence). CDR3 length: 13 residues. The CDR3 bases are TGTGCCAGCACCCCTCGGAATGGGAATGAGCAGTTCTTC. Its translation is CASTPRNGNEQFF.

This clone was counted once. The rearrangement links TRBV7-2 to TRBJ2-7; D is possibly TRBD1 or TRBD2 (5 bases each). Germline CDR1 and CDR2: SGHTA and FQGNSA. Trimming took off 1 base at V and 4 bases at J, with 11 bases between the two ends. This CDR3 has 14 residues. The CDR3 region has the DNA TGTGCCAGCAGCTTAGGACGGGACGCGTACGAGCAGTACTTC. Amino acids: CASSLGRDAYEQYF.

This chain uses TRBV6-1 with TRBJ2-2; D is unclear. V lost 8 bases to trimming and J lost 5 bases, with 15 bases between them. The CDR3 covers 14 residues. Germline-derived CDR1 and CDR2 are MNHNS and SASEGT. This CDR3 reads CASGRREGTGELFF. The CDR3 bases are TGTGCCAGCGGGCGAAGGGAAGGGACCGGGGAGCTGTTTTTT.

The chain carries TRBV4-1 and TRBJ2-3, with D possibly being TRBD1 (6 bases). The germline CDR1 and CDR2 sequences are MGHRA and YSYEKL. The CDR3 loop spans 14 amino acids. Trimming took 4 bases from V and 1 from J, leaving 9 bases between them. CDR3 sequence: CASSRPGGTDTQYF. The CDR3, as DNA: TGCGCCAGCAGCCGGCCAGGGGGCACAGATACGCAGTATTTT.

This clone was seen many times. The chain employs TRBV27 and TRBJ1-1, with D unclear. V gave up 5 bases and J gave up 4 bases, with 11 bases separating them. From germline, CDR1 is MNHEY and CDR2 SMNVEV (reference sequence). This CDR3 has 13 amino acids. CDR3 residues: CASSPQPFTEAFF. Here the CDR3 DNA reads TGTGCCAGCAGTCCTCAGCCTTTCACTGAAGCTTTCTTT.

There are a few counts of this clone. As DNA, the CDR3 is TGTGCCAGCAGCGAGCTAGCTGGAAACACCATATATTTT. This translates into CASSELAGNTIYF. The chain recombines TRBV6-5 with TRBJ1-3; D not certain. The germline V and J ends were trimmed by 6 bases and 2 bases, with 8 bases remaining between them. Germline V CDR1 and CDR2: MNHEY, SVGAGI. The CDR3 covers 13 residues.

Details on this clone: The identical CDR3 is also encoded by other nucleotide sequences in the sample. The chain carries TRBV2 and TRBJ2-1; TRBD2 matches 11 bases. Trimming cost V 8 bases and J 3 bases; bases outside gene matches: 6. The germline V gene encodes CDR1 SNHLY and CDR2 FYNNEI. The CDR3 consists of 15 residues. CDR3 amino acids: CASRRLAGSYNEQFF. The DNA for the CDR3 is TGTGCCAGCCGTCGACTAGCGGGAAGCTACAATGAGCAGTTCTTC.

CDR3 in amino acids: CATKLGTANEKLFF. CDR3 DNA sequence: TGTGCCACCAAACTCGGGACAGCGAATGAAAAACTGTTTTTT. V usage is TRBV19 and J usage is TRBJ1-4, with 7 positions matching TRBD1. V was pared by 10 bases and J by 5 bases, with 10 bases of the junction left unmatched. CDR1 is LNHDA, CDR2 SQIVND, per germline (reference sequence). This CDR3 spans 14 amino acids.

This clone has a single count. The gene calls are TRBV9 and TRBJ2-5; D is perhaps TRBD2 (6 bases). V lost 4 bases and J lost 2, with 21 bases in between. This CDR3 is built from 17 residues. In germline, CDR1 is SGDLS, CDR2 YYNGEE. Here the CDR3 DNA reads TGTGCCAGCAGCCCCATTCGGGACTCACTAGGACAAGAGACCCAGTACTTC. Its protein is CASSPIRDSLGQETQYF.

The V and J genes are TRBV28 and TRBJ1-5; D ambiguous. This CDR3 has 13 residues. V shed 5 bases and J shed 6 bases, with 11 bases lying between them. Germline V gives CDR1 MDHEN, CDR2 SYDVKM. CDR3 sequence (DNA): TGTGCCAGCAGTCCACCCCCCCGTCAGCCCCAGCATTTT. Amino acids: CASSPPPRQPQHF.

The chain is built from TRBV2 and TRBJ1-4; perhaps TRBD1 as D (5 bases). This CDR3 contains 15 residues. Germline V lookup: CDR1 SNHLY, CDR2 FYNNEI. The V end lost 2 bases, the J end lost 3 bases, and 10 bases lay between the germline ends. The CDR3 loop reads CASSEWGRANEKLFF. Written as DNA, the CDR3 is TGTGCCAGCAGTGAATGGGGCAGAGCTAATGAAAAACTGTTTTTT.

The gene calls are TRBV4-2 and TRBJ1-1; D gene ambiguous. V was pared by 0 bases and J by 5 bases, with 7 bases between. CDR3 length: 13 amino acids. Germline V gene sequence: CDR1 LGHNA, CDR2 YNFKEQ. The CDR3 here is CASSQDGRTEAFF. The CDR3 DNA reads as TGTGCCAGCAGCCAAGATGGACGGACTGAAGCTTTCTTT.

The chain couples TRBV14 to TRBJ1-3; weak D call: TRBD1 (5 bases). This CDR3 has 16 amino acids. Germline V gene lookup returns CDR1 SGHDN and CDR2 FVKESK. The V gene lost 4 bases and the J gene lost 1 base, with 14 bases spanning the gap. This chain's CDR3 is CASSRGVLASGNTIYF. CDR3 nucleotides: TGTGCCAGCAGCCGGGGGGTCCTCGCATCTGGAAACACCATATATTTT. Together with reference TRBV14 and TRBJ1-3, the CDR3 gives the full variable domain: EAGVTQFPSHSVIEKGQTVTLRCDPISGHDNLYWYRRVMGKEIKFLLHFVKESKQDESGMPNNRFLAERTGGTYSTLKVQPAELEDSGVYFCASSRGVLASGNTIYFGEGSWLTVV.